This entry describes one T cell receptor beta chain. V was pared by 5 bases and J by 0 bases, with 14 bases between. The CDR3 spans 15 residues. Per germline, CDR1 SGHAT and CDR2 FQNNGV. The data derive from a study of T cell changes during pregnancy in multiple sclerosis. Libraries were prepared by immunoSEQ multiplex PCR; TCRdb keeps only in-frame clonotypes and omits some of them. This sample has about 110,000 clones, with about 90% found just once. Sequencing used peripheral blood, obtained after pregnancy. The receptor's source is a female donor with multiple sclerosis, enrolled in a pregnancy study. This sequence joins TRBV11-2 and TRBJ2-7; possibly TRBD2 for D (6 bases). The CDR3 protein is CASSPLWRGSYEQYF. In nucleotides, the CDR3 is TGTGCCAGCAGCCCCTTATGGCGGGGCTCCTACGAGCAGTACTTC.